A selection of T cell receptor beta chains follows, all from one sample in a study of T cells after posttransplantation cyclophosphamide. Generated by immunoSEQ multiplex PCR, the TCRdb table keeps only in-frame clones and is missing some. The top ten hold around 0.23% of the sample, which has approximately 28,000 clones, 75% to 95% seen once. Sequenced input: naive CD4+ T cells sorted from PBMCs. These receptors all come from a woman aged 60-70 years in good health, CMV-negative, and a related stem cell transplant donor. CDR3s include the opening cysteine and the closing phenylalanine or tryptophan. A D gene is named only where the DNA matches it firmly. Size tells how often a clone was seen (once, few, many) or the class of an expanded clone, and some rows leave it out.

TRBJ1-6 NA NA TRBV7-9 CASSLRDNDNSPLHF TGTGCCAGCAGCTTGAGGGACAACGATAATTCACCCCTCCACTTT
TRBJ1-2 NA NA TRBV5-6 CASSPGMANYGYTF TGTGCCAGCAGCCCCGGGATGGCTAACTATGGCTACACCTTC
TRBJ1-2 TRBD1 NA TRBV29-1 CSVASGQGYGYTF TGCAGCGTTGCATCGGGACAGGGTTATGGCTACACCTTC
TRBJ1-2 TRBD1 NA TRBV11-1 CASSLSRDRSTNYGYTF TGTGCCAGCAGTCTCTCCCGGGACAGGTCAACTAACTATGGCTACACCTTC
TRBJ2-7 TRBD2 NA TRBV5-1 CASSLPPASGSYEQYF TGCGCCAGCAGCTTGCCCCCGGCTAGCGGAAGTTACGAGCAGTACTTC
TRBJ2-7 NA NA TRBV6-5 CASSYDWTSTRGQYF TGTGCCAGCAGTTACGATTGGACATCAACACGTGGGCAGTACTTC
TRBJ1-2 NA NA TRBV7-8 CASSLGQSGGYTF TGTGCCAGCAGCCTTGGACAGTCGGGTGGCTACACCTTC
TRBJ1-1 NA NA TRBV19 CATRNRGWTEAFF TGTGCCACACGCAATAGGGGGTGGACTGAAGCTTTCTTT
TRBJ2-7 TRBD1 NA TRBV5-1 CASSPWDSSYEQYF TGCGCCAGCAGCCCGTGGGACAGCTCCTACGAGCAGTACTTC
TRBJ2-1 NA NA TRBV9 CASTTGREISEQFF TGTGCCAGCACCACAGGGCGGGAGATCAGTGAGCAGTTCTTC
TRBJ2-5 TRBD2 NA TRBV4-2 CASSPEVGGGMRETQYF TGTGCCAGCAGCCCCGAGGTTGGGGGAGGGATGAGGGAGACCCAGTACTTC
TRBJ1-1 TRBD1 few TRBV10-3 CAIKGQGLNTEAFF TGTGCCATCAAGGGACAGGGCTTGAACACTGAAGCTTTCTTT
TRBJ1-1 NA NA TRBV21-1 CASSENSTGNTEAFF TGTGCCAGCAGCGAGAACTCTACAGGGAACACTGAAGCTTTCTTT
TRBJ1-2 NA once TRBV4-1 CASSQEGSNGYTF TGCGCCAGCAGCCAAGAGGGGAGTAATGGCTACACCTTC
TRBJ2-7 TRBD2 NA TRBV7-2 CASSFSPGLAGEQYF TGTGCCAGCAGTTTTTCCCCGGGACTAGCGGGTGAGCAGTACTTC
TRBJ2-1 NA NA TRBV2 CASSAVFGSNEQFF TGTGCCAGCAGTGCTGTGTTCGGTTCCAATGAGCAGTTCTTC
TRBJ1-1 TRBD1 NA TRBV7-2 CASSSGQGWGNTEAFF TGTGCCAGCAGCTCGGGACAGGGGTGGGGAAACACTGAAGCTTTCTTT
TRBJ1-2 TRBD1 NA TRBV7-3 CASSLFGTGKRDGYTF TGTGCCAGCAGCTTATTTGGGACAGGGAAGAGAGATGGCTACACCTTC
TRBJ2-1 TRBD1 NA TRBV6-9 CASSSGTGSHSYNEQFF TGTGCCAGCAGTTCGGGGACAGGGTCCCATTCCTACAATGAGCAGTTCTTC
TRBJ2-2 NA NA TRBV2 CASTWAPNTGELFF TGTGCCAGCACCTGGGCACCTAACACCGGGGAGCTGTTTTTT
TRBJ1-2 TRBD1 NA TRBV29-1 CSAGTGGGYGYTF TGCAGCGCCGGGACAGGGGGTGGCTATGGCTACACCTTC
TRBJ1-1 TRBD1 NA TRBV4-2 CASSPFDDRVTEAFF TGTGCCAGCAGCCCCTTCGACGACAGGGTCACTGAAGCTTTCTTT
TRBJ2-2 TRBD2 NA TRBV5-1 CASSLQPAGEGGSGELFF TGCGCCAGCAGCTTGCAGCCAGCGGGAGAGGGGGGATCCGGGGAGCTGTTTTTT
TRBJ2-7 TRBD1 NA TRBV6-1 CASSVAGGQGAYEQYF TGTGCCAGCAGTGTGGCCGGTGGACAGGGAGCCTACGAGCAGTACTTC
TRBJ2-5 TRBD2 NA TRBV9 CASSSGTSGGGRETQYF TGTGCCAGCAGCTCAGGGACTAGCGGGGGGGGGAGGGAGACCCAGTACTTC
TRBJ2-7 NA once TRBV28 CASRKLAPEQYF TGTGCCAGCAGGAAACTAGCTCCCGAGCAGTACTTC